This TCR beta chain derives from a study of shared clonotypes between healthy human individuals. At the level of the study: The donor pool was made up of two women and three men aged 18 to 49.

Genomic DNA per cell subset filled all wells of several immunoSEQ plates. Assay used: immunoSEQ multiplex PCR; TCRdb lists only in-frame clones, some missing. The data hold approximately 980,000 clones, with 70% to 85% observed a single time. The CDR3 consists of 15 residues. Germline V lookup: CDR1 SGHTA, CDR2 FQGNSA. V was pared by 5 bases and J by 6 bases, with 6 bases of the junction left unmatched. The V gene is TRBV7-2, the J gene TRBJ1-5, with 11 positions matching TRBD1. The source of this sequence is a man between 18 and 35 years old in good health. Specimen: memory CD4+ T cells sorted from blood. Subset described: CD45RA-negative fraction. The CDR3 here is CASSRTGGAGQPQHF. The CDR3 DNA reads TGTGCCAGCAGCCGGACAGGGGGCGCGGGTCAGCCCCAGCATTTT.